Listed below are T cell receptor beta chains from one sample, sequenced in a study of CD8 T cells in Susac syndrome. TCRdb reprocessed the immunoSEQ multiplex PCR reads with MiXCR, giving one entry per CDR3 protein. In the table there are 300,000 or so distinct CDR3 sequences, roughly nine tenths of which are singletons. The sequenced sample was CD4+ T cells from PBMCs. The receptors shown here come from a human donor with multiple sclerosis. Each CDR3 is given with its conserved first and last residue. The order of the fields is J gene, D gene, clone size, V gene, CDR3 protein, CDR3 DNA. The D gene is left open where the match is weak. For some rows the clone size is stated as once, few or many, or as a class when expanded; others skip it.

TRBJ1-2	TRBD1	.	TRBV5-4	CASSLQGPLGYTF	TGTGCCAGCAGCTTACAGGGGCCGCTGGGCTACACCTTC
TRBJ2-1	TRBD2	.	TRBV12-3/TRBV12-4	CASSLSGGSEQFF	TGTGCCAGCAGTTTAAGCGGGGGGAGTGAGCAGTTCTTC
TRBJ1-5	.	.	TRBV6-2/TRBV6-3	CASSYAGGRNQPQHF	TGTGCCAGCAGTTACGCCGGAGGGCGCAATCAGCCCCAGCATTTT
TRBJ2-7	TRBD1	.	TRBV20-1	CSAGTGGYEQYF	TGCAGTGCTGGGACAGGGGGCTACGAGCAGTACTTC
TRBJ2-1	.	.	TRBV13	CASSASRSSYNEQFF	TGTGCCAGCAGCGCCTCTAGGTCCTCCTACAATGAGCAGTTCTTC
TRBJ2-5	.	few	TRBV7-2	CASSLGIQETQYF	TGTGCCAGCAGCCTCGGGATTCAAGAGACCCAGTACTTC
TRBJ2-7	.	once	TRBV10-3	CAISESGLTESYEQYF	TGTGCCATCAGTGAGTCAGGGTTGACAGAGTCCTACGAGCAGTACTTC
TRBJ2-3	TRBD1	.	TRBV7-9	CASSLARQGNTDTQYF	TGTGCCAGCAGCTTAGCGAGACAGGGGAACACAGATACGCAGTATTTT
TRBJ2-6	TRBD1	.	TRBV6-1	CAARDSLSHSSGANVLTF	TGTGCCGCGAGGGACAGCCTAAGTCACTCCTCTGGGGCCAACGTCCTGACTTTC
TRBJ2-1	TRBD2	.	TRBV7-2	CASSLGLAGGIYEQFF	TGTGCCAGCAGCCTCGGACTAGCGGGAGGGATCTATGAGCAGTTCTTC
TRBJ1-1	.	.	TRBV10-3	CAISEREGFTEAFF	TGTGCCATCAGTGAGCGGGAGGGGTTCACTGAAGCTTTCTTT
TRBJ2-7	TRBD1	.	TRBV7-9	CASSSTDRVYEQYF	TGTGCCAGCAGTTCGACGGACAGGGTCTACGAGCAGTACTTC
TRBJ1-1	.	.	TRBV29-1	CSVLRFRRVMVGEFKMNTEAFF	TGCAGCGTGCTTCGATTTCGGCGGGTTATGGTAGGAGAGTTTAAAATGAACACTGAAGCTTTCTTT
TRBJ2-1	TRBD2	.	TRBV6-2/TRBV6-3	CASSYSLAGEGNSDEQFF	TGTGCCAGCAGTTACTCGCTCGCGGGGGAGGGTAATAGCGATGAGCAGTTCTTC
TRBJ2-2	.	.	TRBV5-1	CASTASGNTGELFF	TGCGCCAGCACGGCCTCAGGGAACACCGGGGAGCTGTTTTTT
TRBJ1-2	.	.	TRBV5-6	CASSSLGPSYGYTF	TGTGCCAGCAGCTCTCTGGGCCCGTCCTATGGCTACACCTTC
TRBJ1-5	.	.	TRBV13	CAGATVLSGDQPQHF	TGTGCCGGCGCAACAGTCTTGTCTGGGGACCAGCCCCAGCATTTT
TRBJ2-7	.	few	TRBV18	CASSRASGFLSYEQYF	TGTGCCAGCTCTCGGGCGTCTGGGTTCCTCTCCTACGAGCAGTACTTC
TRBJ2-2	.	.	TRBV11-2	CASSLVGVGGELFF	TGTGCCAGCAGCTTAGTAGGGGTGGGCGGGGAGCTGTTTTTT